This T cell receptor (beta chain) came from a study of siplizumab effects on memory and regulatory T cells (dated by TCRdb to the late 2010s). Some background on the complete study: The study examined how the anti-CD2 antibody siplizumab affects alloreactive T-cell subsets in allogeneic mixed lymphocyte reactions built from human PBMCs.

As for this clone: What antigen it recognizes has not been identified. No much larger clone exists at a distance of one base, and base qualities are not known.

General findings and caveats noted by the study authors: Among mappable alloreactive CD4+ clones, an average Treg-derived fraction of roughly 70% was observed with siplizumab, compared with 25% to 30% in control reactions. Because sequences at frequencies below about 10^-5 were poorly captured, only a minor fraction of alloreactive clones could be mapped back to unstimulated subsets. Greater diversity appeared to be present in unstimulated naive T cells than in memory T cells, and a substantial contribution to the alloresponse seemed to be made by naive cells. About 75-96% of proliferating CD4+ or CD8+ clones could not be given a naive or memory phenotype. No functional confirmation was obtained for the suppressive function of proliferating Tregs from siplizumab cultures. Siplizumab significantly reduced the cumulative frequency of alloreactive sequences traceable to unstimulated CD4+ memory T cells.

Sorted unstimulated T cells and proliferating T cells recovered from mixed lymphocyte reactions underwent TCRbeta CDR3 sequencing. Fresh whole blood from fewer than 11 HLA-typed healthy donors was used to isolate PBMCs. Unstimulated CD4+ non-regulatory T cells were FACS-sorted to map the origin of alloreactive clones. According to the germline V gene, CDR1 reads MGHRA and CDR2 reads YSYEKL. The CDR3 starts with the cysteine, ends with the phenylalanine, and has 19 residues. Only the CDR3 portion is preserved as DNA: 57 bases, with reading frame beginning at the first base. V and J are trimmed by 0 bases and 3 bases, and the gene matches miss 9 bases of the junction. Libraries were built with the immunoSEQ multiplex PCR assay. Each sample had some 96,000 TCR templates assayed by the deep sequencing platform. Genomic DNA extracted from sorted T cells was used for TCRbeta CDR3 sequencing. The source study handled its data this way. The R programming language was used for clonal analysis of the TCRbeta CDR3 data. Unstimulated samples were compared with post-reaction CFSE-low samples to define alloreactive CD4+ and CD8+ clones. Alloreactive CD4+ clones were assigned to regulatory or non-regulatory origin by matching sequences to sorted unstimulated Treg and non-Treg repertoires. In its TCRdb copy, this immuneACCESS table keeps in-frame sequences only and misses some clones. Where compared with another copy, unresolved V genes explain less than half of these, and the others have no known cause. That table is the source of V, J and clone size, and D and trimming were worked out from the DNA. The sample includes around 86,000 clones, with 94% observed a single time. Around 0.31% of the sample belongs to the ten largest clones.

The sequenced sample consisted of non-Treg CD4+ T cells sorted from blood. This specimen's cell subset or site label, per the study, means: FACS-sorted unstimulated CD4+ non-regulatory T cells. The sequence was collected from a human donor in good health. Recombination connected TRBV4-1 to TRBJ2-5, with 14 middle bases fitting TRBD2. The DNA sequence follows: TGCGCCAGCAGCCAAGATCGGACTAGCGGGAGGCTCGGAGAAGAGACCCAGTACTTC. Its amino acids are CASSQDRTSGRLGEETQYF.